Sequencing of this TCR beta chain was carried out in a study of shared clonotypes between healthy human individuals. This clone is a singleton in its sample. Each subset's genomic DNA was split evenly across several immunoSEQ plates. The assay was immunoSEQ multiplex PCR, and TCRdb's table has in-frame clones only and misses some. The table lists roughly 520,000 clones, roughly 95% of them singletons. Specimen: naive CD4+ T cells sorted from blood. Specified subset: CD45RA+ positively selected. The receptor's source is a woman aged 25 to 39 in good health.

The CDR3: CASSYSKLAGSDTQYF. CDR3 DNA sequence: TGTGCCAGCAGTTACTCGAAACTAGCGGGTTCAGATACGCAGTATTTT. The gene calls are TRBV6-5 and TRBJ2-3; 9 nucleotides align to TRBD2. The V gene end was trimmed by 0 bases and the J gene end by 4 bases; junction bases not matched to a gene: 5. The germline gives CDR1 MNHEY, CDR2 SVGAGI. This CDR3 comprises 16 residues.